This TCR beta chain was retrieved from a study of blood T cell repertoires in COVID-19. Per germline, CDR1 SGHVS and CDR2 FNYEAQ. V gave up 2 bases and J gave up 3 bases, with 14 bases separating them. The CDR3 contains 15 residues. Some clones are missing from TCRdb's copy, which holds only in-frame ones; the method was immunoSEQ multiplex PCR. In the table there are roughly 39,000 clones, roughly 90% of which are singletons. This clone was seen a single time. The receptor comes from a human donor in a cohort sampled during active COVID-19. V usage is TRBV7-6 and J usage is TRBJ2-7; no firm D call. Sequenced: peripheral blood. CDR3 nucleotides: TGTGCCAGCAGCTTATCTCCAGATAAGATCTACGAGCAGTACTTC. It specifies CASSLSPDKIYEQYF. The full variable domain, in which reference TRBV7-6 and TRBJ2-7 provide the parts outside the CDR3, is GAGVSQSPRYKVTKRGQDVALRCDPISGHVSLYWYRQALGQGPEFLTYFNYEAQQDKSGLPNDRFSAERPEGSISTLTIQRTEQRDSAMYRCASSLSPDKIYEQYFGPGTRLTVT.